The present T cell receptor beta chain was sequenced within a study of T cell responses to AZD1222 COVID-19 vaccine. About this clone: Its antigen remains unknown.

Overall study results and limits: Per reports, nearly half of all spike-specific TCRs target regions that are unmutated in variants.

Only in-frame clones appear in the TCRdb table, and some are missing; sequencing was by immunoSEQ multiplex PCR. The sample consists of approximately 110,000 clones, roughly 87% of them appearing once. This specimen consisted of peripheral blood, obtained on day 0 of MenACWY control vaccination. This sequence was found in an adult in good health.

CDR3 in DNA: TGTGCCAGCAGTTTGGCGGGTCCCTCCTACGAGCAGTACTTC. As protein: CASSLAGPSYEQYF. The V gene is TRBV6-2 or TRBV6-3, the J gene TRBJ2-7; D may be TRBD2 (5 bases). This CDR3 region has 14 residues. Trimming took off 4 bases at V and 0 bases at J, with 10 bases between the two ends. The germline gives CDR1 MNHEY, CDR2 SVGEGT.